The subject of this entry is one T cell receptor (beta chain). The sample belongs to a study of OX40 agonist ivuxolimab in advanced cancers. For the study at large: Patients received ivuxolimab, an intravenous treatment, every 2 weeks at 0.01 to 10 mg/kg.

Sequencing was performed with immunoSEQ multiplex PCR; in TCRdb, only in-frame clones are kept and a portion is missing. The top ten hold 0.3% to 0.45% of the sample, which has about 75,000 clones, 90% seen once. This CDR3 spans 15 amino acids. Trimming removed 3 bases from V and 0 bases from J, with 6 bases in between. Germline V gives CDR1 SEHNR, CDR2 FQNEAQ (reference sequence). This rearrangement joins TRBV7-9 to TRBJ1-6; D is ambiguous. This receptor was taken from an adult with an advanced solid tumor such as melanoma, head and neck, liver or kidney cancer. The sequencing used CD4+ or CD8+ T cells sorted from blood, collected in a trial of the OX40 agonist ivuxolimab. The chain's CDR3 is CASSFGSSYNSPLHF. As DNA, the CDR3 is TGTGCCAGCAGCTTCGGTAGCTCCTATAATTCACCCCTCCACTTT.